Following are 10 T cell receptor beta chains from one sample sequenced in a study of blood T cell repertoires in COVID-19 (dated by TCRdb to 2018 to 2020). Library creation used the immunoSEQ multiplex PCR assay. The immuneACCESS repertoire file appears here via TCRdb, limited to in-frame rearrangements. These files lack a portion of the clones; in checked studies, under half of the deficit traces to unresolved V genes, and the cause of the others is not known. The sample data list about 15,000 clones, and about 81% of these were observed just once. The ten largest clones represent approximately 22% of the sample. The specimen sequenced was peripheral blood. The source is a man at least 80 years old with active or convalescent COVID-19.

V usage is TRBV19 and J usage is TRBJ1-4; D gene unclear. The CDR3 contains 15 residues. The V end was cut by 6 bases, the J end by 5 bases, with 16 bases between. Germline V gene lookup returns CDR1 LNHDA and CDR2 SQIVND (reference sequence). This chain's CDR3 is CASSEEGRKNEKLFF. CDR3 coding DNA: TGTGCCAGTAGCGAGGAGGGCAGGAAAAATGAAAAACTGTTTTTT.

The rearrangement links TRBV10-3 to TRBJ1-6, with 7 positions matching TRBD1. Germline CDR1 is ENHRY and CDR2 is SYGVKD. J gave up 6 bases and V 2 bases, and 7 bases lay outside the gene matches. This CDR3 contains 16 residues. The CDR3 DNA sequence: TGTGCCATCAGTGAGAATTTATCAGGGGGTAATTCACCCCTCCACTTT. Encoded protein: CAISENLSGGNSPLHF.

This chain connects TRBV6-2 or TRBV6-3 to TRBJ1-1; no clear D gene. CDR3 length: 15 amino acids. V was shortened by 0 bases and J by 1 base, with 9 bases between the two germline ends. Germline-derived CDR1 and CDR2 are MNHEY and SVGEGT. The CDR3 sequence is CASSYSTDQNTEAFF. The CDR3 nucleotides are TGTGCCAGCAGTTACTCAACAGACCAGAACACTGAAGCTTTCTTT.

V gene TRBV10-2 combines with J gene TRBJ2-6; D unresolved. The germline V gene encodes CDR1 WSHSY and CDR2 SAAADI. V dropped 3 bases and J dropped 1 base, with 10 bases sitting between them. The CDR3 is 16 amino acids. The CDR3 region has the DNA TGCGCCAGCAGTGAATTCCGCGGTTCTGGGGCCAACGTCCTGACTTTC. Residues: CASSEFRGSGANVLTF.

The chain is built from TRBV27 and TRBJ2-3; D gene uncertain. Germline V CDR1 and CDR2: MNHEY, SMNVEV (reference sequence). The V end was cut by 2 bases, the J end by 8 bases, with 14 bases between. This CDR3 is built from 14 residues. The CDR3 DNA reads as TGTGCCAGCAGTTTACGACTCCGCACTGGTACGCAGTATTTT. Its protein product is CASSLRLRTGTQYF.

As DNA, the CDR3 is TGTGCCAGCAGCCGACTCTACGAGCAGTACTTC. This encodes CASSRLYEQYF. The rearrangement joins TRBV5-6 to TRBJ2-7; D is undetermined. Deletions cut 4 bases from V and 3 bases from J, with 5 bases between. This CDR3 has 11 amino acids. Germline CDR1 SGHDT, CDR2 YYEEEE.

The rearrangement uses TRBV6-5 and TRBJ2-5; TRBD2 aligns across 13 bases. The CDR3 is made up of 15 amino acids. The germline gives CDR1 MNHEY, CDR2 SVGAGI. J lost 4 bases, V lost 7 bases, and 6 bases had no gene match. DNA of the CDR3: TGTGCCAGCACCCCACTAGCGGGGGGGAGAGAGACCCAGTACTTC. Residues: CASTPLAGGRETQYF.

The CDR3 reads CASSLDRGREKLFF. The CDR3 DNA reads TGTGCCAGCAGTTTAGACAGGGGGAGGGAAAAACTGTTTTTT. The rearrangement uses TRBV28 and TRBJ1-4, with TRBD1 identical over 9 bases. J lost 8 bases, V lost 2 bases, and 3 bases had no gene match. Germline CDR1 and CDR2: MDHEN and SYDVKM. There are 14 residues in the CDR3.

The chain combines TRBV5-1 with TRBJ1-5, with 8 bases lining up with TRBD1. The V segment lost 0 bases and the J segment 5 bases; nucleotides outside the gene matches: 4. CDR3 length equals 15 residues. Germline V gene data show CDR1 as SGHRS and CDR2 as YFSETQ. The CDR3 DNA follows: TGCGCCAGCAGCTTGGGGACAGGGTTCCATCAGCCCCAGCATTTT. Amino acids: CASSLGTGFHQPQHF.

The chain is built from TRBV28 and TRBJ1-2; 9 bases agree with TRBD1. CDR3 length: 14 residues. Germline V CDR1 and CDR2: MDHEN, SYDVKM. J was trimmed by 4 bases and V by 6 bases; bases with no gene match: 6. The CDR3 loop reads CASRSGTGLYGYTF. The CDR3 DNA sequence: TGTGCCAGCAGGTCCGGGACAGGGCTCTATGGCTACACCTTC.